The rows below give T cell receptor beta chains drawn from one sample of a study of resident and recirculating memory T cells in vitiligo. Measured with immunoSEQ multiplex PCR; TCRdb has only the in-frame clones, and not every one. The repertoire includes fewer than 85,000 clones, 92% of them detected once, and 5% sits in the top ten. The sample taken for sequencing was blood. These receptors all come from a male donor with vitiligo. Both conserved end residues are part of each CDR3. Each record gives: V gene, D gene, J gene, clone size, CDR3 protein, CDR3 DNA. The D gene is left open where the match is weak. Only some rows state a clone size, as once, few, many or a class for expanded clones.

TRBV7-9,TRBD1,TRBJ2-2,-,CASSPRQGGHTGELFF,TGTGCCAGCAGCCCTCGACAGGGGGGTCACACCGGGGAGCTGTTTTTT
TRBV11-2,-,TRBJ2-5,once,CASSSRWRAETQYF,TGTGCCAGCAGCTCCAGGTGGAGGGCAGAGACCCAGTACTTC
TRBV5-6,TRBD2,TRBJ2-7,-,CASSLRAGFGEQYF,TGTGCCAGCAGCCTTCGAGCGGGGTTCGGCGAGCAGTACTTC
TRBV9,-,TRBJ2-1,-,CASSVFHGYTYNEQFF,TGTGCCAGCAGCGTTTTTCACGGGTACACCTACAATGAGCAGTTCTTC
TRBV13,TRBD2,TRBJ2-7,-,CASSPPGGSPYEQYF,TGTGCCAGCAGCCCCCCGGGGGGATCCCCCTACGAGCAGTACTTC
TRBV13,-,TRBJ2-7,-,CASSTFREPYEQYF,TGTGCCAGCAGTACTTTTCGGGAGCCGTACGAGCAGTACTTC
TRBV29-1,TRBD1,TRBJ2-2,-,CSARTGGTGELFF,TGCAGCGCTCGGACAGGGGGCACCGGGGAGCTGTTTTTT
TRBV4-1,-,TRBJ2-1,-,CASSQLRSGLAINEQFF,TGCGCCAGCAGCCAGTTAAGATCGGGACTCGCAATCAATGAGCAGTTCTTC
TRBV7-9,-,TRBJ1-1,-,CASSLVGGARGEAFF,TGTGCCAGCAGCTTAGTCGGGGGGGCGCGGGGTGAAGCTTTCTTT
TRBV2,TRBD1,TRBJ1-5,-,CASTGTGVRNQPQHF,TGTGCCAGCACTGGTACAGGGGTGCGGAATCAGCCCCAGCATTTT
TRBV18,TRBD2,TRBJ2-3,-,CASGGSSDTQYF,TGTGCCAGCGGCGGGAGTTCAGATACGCAGTATTTT
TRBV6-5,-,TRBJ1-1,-,CASSEGAHTEAFF,TGTGCCAGCAGTGAGGGAGCCCACACTGAAGCTTTCTTT
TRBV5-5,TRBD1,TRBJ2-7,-,CASSSPGQGAYEQYF,TGTGCCAGCAGCTCTCCGGGACAGGGTGCCTACGAGCAGTACTTC
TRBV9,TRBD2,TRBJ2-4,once,CASSVGVSGSDIQYF,TGTGCCAGCAGCGTAGGAGTTAGCGGGAGTGATATTCAGTACTTC
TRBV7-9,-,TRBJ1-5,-,CASSHGGSNQPQHF,TGTGCCAGCAGCCACGGGGGAAGCAATCAGCCCCAGCATTTT
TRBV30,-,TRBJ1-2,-,CAWTTGLSSGGYTF,TGTGCCTGGACCACGGGACTCTCATCGGGTGGCTACACCTTC
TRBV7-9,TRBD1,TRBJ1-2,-,CASSLQGMGNYGYTF,TGTGCCAGCAGCCTACAGGGGATGGGTAACTATGGCTACACCTTC
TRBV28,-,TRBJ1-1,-,CASCLGQRNTEAFF,TGTGCCTCCTGCCTGGGACAACGGAACACTGAAGCTTTCTTT
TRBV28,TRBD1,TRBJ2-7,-,CASSLSGTGQNEQYF,TGTGCCAGCAGTTTGTCCGGGACAGGTCAAAACGAGCAGTACTTC
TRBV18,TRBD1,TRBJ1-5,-,CASSPSNLQGYQPQHF,TGTGCCAGCTCACCATCTAATCTACAGGGGTATCAGCCCCAGCATTTT
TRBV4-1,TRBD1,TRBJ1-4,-,CASSQIGTGRRREKLFF,TGCGCCAGCAGCCAGATCGGGACAGGGAGGAGGCGTGAAAAACTGTTTTTT
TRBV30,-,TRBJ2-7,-,CASQGHEQYF,TGTGCCTCACAGGGCCACGAGCAGTACTTC
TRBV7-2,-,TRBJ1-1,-,CASSLTGMSEAFF,TGTGCCAGCAGCTTAACAGGGATGTCCGAAGCTTTCTTT
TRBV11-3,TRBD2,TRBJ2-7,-,CASSASGAGEQYF,TGTGCCAGCAGCGCTAGCGGGGCCGGGGAGCAGTACTTC
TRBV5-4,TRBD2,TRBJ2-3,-,CASSRTSSGRRVTDTQYF,TGTGCCAGCAGCCGGACGTCTAGCGGGAGGCGTGTCACAGATACGCAGTATTTT
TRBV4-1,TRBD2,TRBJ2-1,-,CASSPGGLAGGNEQFF,TGCGCCAGCAGCCCGGGGGGGTTAGCGGGAGGGAATGAGCAGTTCTTC
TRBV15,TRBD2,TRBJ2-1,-,CATSNGYVAGGPHEQFF,TGTGCCACCAGCAACGGGTATGTAGCGGGAGGCCCCCATGAGCAGTTCTTC
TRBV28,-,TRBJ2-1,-,CASSLGYGTSSYNEQFF,TGTGCCAGCAGTTTGGGGTATGGGACAAGCTCCTACAATGAGCAGTTCTTC
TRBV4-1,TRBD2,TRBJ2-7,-,CASSQDRGRGYEQYF,TGCGCCAGCAGCCAAGATCGCGGGAGGGGTTACGAGCAGTACTTC
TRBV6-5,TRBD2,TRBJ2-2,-,CATTSGRVGELFF,TGTGCCACGACTAGCGGGAGGGTCGGGGAGCTGTTTTTT